Listed below are T cell receptor beta chains from one sample, sequenced in a study of blood T cells in healthy people across ages. A single record per CDR3 protein comes from TCRdb applying MiXCR to the 5' RACE reads. The sample holds some 900,000 distinct CDR3 sequences, around 48% seen once. Sample: blood. The receptors come from a man aged 25-45 years in good health. The CDR3 runs from the conserved cysteine through the conserved F or W. D genes are given only for firm matches. A row's size may be missing; if present it is once, few, many or a size class.

size	D	J	V	CDR3	DNA
NA	NA	TRBJ2-3	TRBV11-2	CASSLWSSNTDTQYF	TGTGCCAGCAGCTTATGGAGCAGTAACACAGATACGCAGTATTTT
NA	TRBD2	TRBJ2-1	TRBV3-1	CASSQGGGGSDEQFF	TGTGCCAGCAGCCAGGGCGGGGGAGGCAGCGATGAGCAGTTCTTC
NA	NA	TRBJ1-1	TRBV7-9	CASSSISGHELEAFF	TGTGCCAGCAGCTCCATTTCTGGACACGAGCTAGAAGCTTTCTTT
NA	TRBD2	TRBJ2-2	TRBV11-2	CASSFSSGGTTGELFF	TGTGCCAGCAGCTTCTCTAGCGGGGGGACCACCGGGGAGCTGTTTTTT
NA	NA	TRBJ1-1	TRBV3-1	CASSQVGLVGTEAFF	TGTGCCAGCAGCCAAGTGGGACTAGTTGGCACTGAAGCTTTCTTT
few	NA	TRBJ2-1	TRBV25-1	CASSAQTVSSYNEQFF	TGTGCCAGCAGTGCACAGACGGTAAGCTCCTACAATGAGCAGTTCTTC
NA	NA	TRBJ2-7	TRBV2	CASRSETHSYEQYF	TGTGCCAGCAGGTCGGAGACCCACTCCTACGAGCAGTACTTC
NA	NA	TRBJ2-7	TRBV20-1	CSAREQDRPSYEQYF	TGCAGTGCTAGAGAGCAGGACAGACCGTCATACGAGCAGTACTTC
NA	TRBD1	TRBJ2-2	TRBV11-3	CASNPDRDRELFF	TGTGCCAGCAACCCAGACAGGGACAGGGAGCTGTTTTTT
NA	TRBD2	TRBJ2-3	TRBV10-3	CAISEAGGTHTQYF	TGTGCCATCAGTGAAGCGGGGGGGACTCATACGCAGTATTTT
few	NA	TRBJ2-5	TRBV20-1	CSARVPPVTQYF	TGCAGTGCTAGAGTCCCCCCCGTGACCCAGTACTTC
many	NA	TRBJ2-1	TRBV7-6	CASSQAPPYEQFF	TGTGCCAGCAGCCAGGCCCCCCCGTATGAGCAGTTCTTC
NA	TRBD1	TRBJ2-3	TRBV20-1	CSEGQGYDTQYF	TGCAGTGAGGGACAGGGGTACGATACGCAGTATTTT
NA	TRBD1	TRBJ2-5	TRBV12-3/TRBV12-4	CASSAWTGGETQYF	TGTGCCAGCAGTGCCTGGACAGGGGGAGAGACCCAGTACTTC
NA	NA	TRBJ2-1	TRBV9	CASSVASGVGYNEQFF	TGTGCCAGCAGCGTGGCAAGCGGTGTTGGCTACAATGAGCAGTTCTTC
few	TRBD2	TRBJ2-7	TRBV4-3	CASSHSASGETYEQYF	TGCGCCAGCAGCCATTCGGCTAGCGGGGAAACCTACGAGCAGTACTTC
NA	TRBD1	TRBJ1-4	TRBV4-3	CASSRRTGGRATNEKLFF	TGCGCCAGCAGCCGTCGGACAGGGGGAAGAGCAACTAATGAAAAACTGTTTTTT
NA	NA	TRBJ1-2	TRBV7-2	CASSVPSSTYGCTF	TGTGCCAGCAGCGTTCCTTCGAGTACCTATGGCTGCACCTTC
NA	TRBD1	TRBJ2-5	TRBV25-1	CASSTSHGQGDSMETQYF	TGTGCCAGCAGTACTTCACATGGACAGGGCGATAGTATGGAGACCCAGTACTTC
few	NA	TRBJ2-1	TRBV4-1	CASSQVGVGEQFF	TGCGCCAGTAGCCAAGTAGGGGTAGGTGAGCAGTTCTTC
NA	TRBD2	TRBJ2-3	TRBV20-1	CSDGTRLFPDTQYF	TGCAGTGACGGGACTAGATTGTTCCCAGATACGCAGTATTTT
few	NA	TRBJ2-3	TRBV29-1	CSVDPGSTDTQYF	TGCAGCGTTGATCCAGGAAGCACAGATACGCAGTATTTT
few	NA	TRBJ1-2	TRBV28	CASRGQFNYGYTF	TGTGCCAGCAGAGGACAGTTTAACTATGGCTACACCTTC
NA	NA	TRBJ2-1	TRBV20-1	CSAAQGTQFF	TGCAGTGCCGCCCAAGGGACCCAGTTCTTC